The 11 T cell receptor beta chains below all came from one sample that was sequenced in a study of radiation and T cells in renal cell carcinoma. The time point denotes: blood 2 weeks post-SBRT. Treatment here: 15 Gy SBRT to primary tumor, nephrectomy 4 weeks later. The method was immunoSEQ multiplex PCR; TCRdb's version includes in-frame clones alone and lacks a portion of them. Among fewer than 150,000 clones listed, approximately 90% were seen once. The specimen comprised blood, sampled from a patient whose treatment included radiotherapy and nephrectomy. The receptors originated from a woman between 65 and 79 years old with renal cell carcinoma.

A remark on this clone: Other DNA sequences in the same sample also yield this CDR3. The V call is TRBV4-3, the J call TRBJ1-1; maybe TRBD1 (5 bases). The CDR3 extends over 15 amino acids. The V end was cut by 0 bases, the J end by 4 bases, with 12 bases between. Germline loops: CDR1 LGHNA, CDR2 YSLEER. This CDR3 reads CASSQERTRGTEAFF. The CDR3 DNA reads as TGCGCCAGCAGCCAAGAGAGGACGAGGGGCACTGAAGCTTTCTTT.

The chain joins TRBV27 to TRBJ2-7; TRBD1 is a possible D gene (7 bases). This CDR3 comprises 15 residues. V lost 5 bases and J lost 3, with 17 bases in between. In germline, CDR1 is MNHEY, CDR2 SMNVEV (reference sequence). CDR3 nucleotide sequence: TGTGCCAGCAGTCTGAGACAGGGAGCGGGCTACGAGCAGTACTTC. Protein sequence: CASSLRQGAGYEQYF.

This sequence joins TRBV9 and TRBJ2-3; the D is unclear. Trimming removed 2 bases from V and 5 bases from J, with 21 bases in between. The germline V gene has CDR1 SGDLS and CDR2 YYNGEE. This CDR3 has 17 amino acids. For the CDR3, the DNA is TGTGCCAGCAGCGTCCCCCCAAGGAGCGAAGGAGAAGATACGCAGTATTTT. Translation: CASSVPPRSEGEDTQYF.

A few counts support this clone. CDR3 nucleotides: TGTGCGAATACACTCCAGTGGGGATTGAACACTGAAGCTTTCTTT. It yields the protein CANTLQWGLNTEAFF. The J gene is TRBJ1-1, the V gene TRBV30; D is uncertain. The CDR3 runs 15 residues. Germline V gene sequence: CDR1 GTSNPN, CDR2 SVGIG (reference sequence).

The chain is built from TRBV28 and TRBJ1-1; 8 nucleotides align to TRBD1. The germline gives CDR1 MDHEN, CDR2 SYDVKM. Trimming at V came to 3 bases and at J to 11 bases, leaving 14 bases not matched to a gene. The CDR3 sequence is 15 residues long. CDR3 protein: CASSLVGTGTRGAFF. Written as DNA, the CDR3 is TGTGCCAGCAGTTTGGTAGGGACAGGAACCCGTGGGGCTTTCTTT.

V usage is TRBV11-3 and J usage is TRBJ2-5, with 15 bases lining up with TRBD2. The CDR3 contains 15 residues. The ends lost 3 bases at V and 4 bases at J; junction bases unmatched: 0. CDR1 and CDR2 from the germline V gene are SGHNT and YENEEA. In nucleotides, the CDR3 is TGTGCCAGCAGCTTGGGACTAGCGGGAGGAGAGACCCAGTACTTC. The encoded protein is CASSLGLAGGETQYF.

The gene calls are TRBV28 and TRBJ2-3; TRBD2 aligns across 13 bases. V gave up 3 bases and J gave up 3 bases; unmatched junction bases: 9. Germline V gene data show CDR1 as MDHEN and CDR2 as SYDVKM. The CDR3 runs 18 residues. CDR3 in amino acids: CASSLTRTSGGGTDTQYF. CDR3 coding DNA: TGTGCCAGCAGTTTGACAAGGACTAGCGGGGGAGGAACAGATACGCAGTATTTT.

This clone appeared a few times. The rearrangement joins TRBV4-1 to TRBJ1-2, with D unclear. The CDR3 extends over 14 amino acids. V was cut by 1 base and J by 2 bases, with 8 bases left in between. CDR1 and CDR2 (germline): MGHRA, YSYEKL. Written as DNA, the CDR3 is TGCGCCAGCAGCCAAGCGGCCGCAAACTATGGCTACACCTTC. Its protein product is CASSQAAANYGYTF.

This clone was found a few times. The genes are TRBV19 and TRBJ1-5; D is unclear. With 0 bases removed from V and 4 bases from J, the gap between germline ends came to 7 bases. The CDR3 sequence is 14 residues long. Germline lookup yields CDR1 LNHDA and CDR2 SQIVND (reference sequence). CDR3 sequence (DNA): TGTGCCAGTAGTATAGAAGCAGGAAATCAGCCCCAGCATTTT. Amino acids: CASSIEAGNQPQHF.

This clone was picked up one time. V and J are TRBV30 and TRBJ2-2; no clear D. CDR3 length: 12 residues. Trimming pared 2 bases from V and 6 bases from J, leaving 7 bases between. In germline, CDR1 is GTSNPN, CDR2 SVGIG (reference sequence). This CDR3 reads CAWSPPAGELFF. The CDR3 nucleotides read TGTGCCTGGAGTCCCCCAGCCGGGGAGCTGTTTTTT.

This clone was seen a single time. The chain uses TRBV6-5 and TRBJ2-7; D is unresolved. Per germline, CDR1 MNHEY and CDR2 SVGAGI. The CDR3 length is 13 residues. V was clipped by 8 bases and J by 4 bases, with 15 bases between them. CDR3 region: CASRARPGYEQYF. The CDR3 region has the DNA TGTGCCAGCCGCGCCCGTCCCGGTTACGAGCAGTACTTC.